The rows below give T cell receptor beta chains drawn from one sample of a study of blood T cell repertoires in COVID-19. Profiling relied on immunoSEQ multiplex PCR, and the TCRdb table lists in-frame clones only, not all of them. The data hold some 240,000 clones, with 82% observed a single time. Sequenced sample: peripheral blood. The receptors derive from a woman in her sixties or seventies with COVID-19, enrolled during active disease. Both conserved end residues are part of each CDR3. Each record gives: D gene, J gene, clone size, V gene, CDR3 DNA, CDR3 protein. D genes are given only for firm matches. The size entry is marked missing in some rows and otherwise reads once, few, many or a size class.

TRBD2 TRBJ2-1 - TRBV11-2 TGTGCCAGCAGCCCCGGGACTAGCGGGAGCTCCTACAATGAGCAGTTCTTC CASSPGTSGSSYNEQFF
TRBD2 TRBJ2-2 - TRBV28 TGTGCCAGCACCGGGACTAGCGGGAGGGCCTTCACCGGGGAGCTGTTTTTT CASTGTSGRAFTGELFF
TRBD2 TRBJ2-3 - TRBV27 TGTGCCAGCAGTCCCAAAAGCGGGAGAGGTGGCACAGATACGCAGTATTTT CASSPKSGRGGTDTQYF
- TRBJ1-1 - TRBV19 TGTGCCAGTGCTCGAGAGTTCGCGAGGGCTTTCTTT CASAREFARAFF
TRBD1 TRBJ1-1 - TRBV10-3 TGTGCCAACTCGGACAGGGGGCGCGAAGCTTTCTTT CANSDRGREAFF
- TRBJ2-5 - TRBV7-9 TGTGCCAGCAGCCGAGAACAGGGTCAAGAGACCCAGTACTTC CASSREQGQETQYF
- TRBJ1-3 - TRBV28 TGTGCCAGCAGTTTACCTGGGGAGCGGGGAAACACCATATATTTT CASSLPGERGNTIYF
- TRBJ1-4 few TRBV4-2 TGTGCCAGCAGCCAAGAAGAGCGCAGGGGTGGAAAACTGTTTTTT CASSQEERRGGKLFF
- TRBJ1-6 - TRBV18 TGTGCCAGCTCACTGCGGGGGGGATCGGATTCACCCCTCCACTTT CASSLRGGSDSPLHF
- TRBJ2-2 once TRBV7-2 TGTGCCAGCAGACCGCGCTTGAGCGCCGGGGAGCTGTTTTTT CASRPRLSAGELFF
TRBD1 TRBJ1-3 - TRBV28 TGTGCCAGCACCGGGACAGGGGGGGGAAACACCATATATTTT CASTGTGGGNTIYF
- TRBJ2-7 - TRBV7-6 TGTGCCAGCAGCTTCAGGGGTAGTTCCGAGCAGTACTTC CASSFRGSSEQYF
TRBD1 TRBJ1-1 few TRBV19 TGTGCCAGTAGTAACGGACAGGTGGGGCCTACGAACACTGAAGCTTTCTTT CASSNGQVGPTNTEAFF
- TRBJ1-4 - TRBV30 TGTGCCTGGACCACTTTTGGGGGGGATGAAAAACTGTTTTTT CAWTTFGGDEKLFF
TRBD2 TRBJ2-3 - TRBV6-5 TGTGCCAGCACCCCGACTAGCTCGGCAGATACGCAGTATTTT CASTPTSSADTQYF
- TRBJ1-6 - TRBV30 TGTGCCTGGAGTGTAGGGAGCTCCTATAATTCACCCCTCCACTTT CAWSVGSSYNSPLHF
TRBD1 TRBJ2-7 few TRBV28 TGTGCCAGCAGTTTTTCGGACAGGGTCCCCTACGAGCAGTACTTC CASSFSDRVPYEQYF
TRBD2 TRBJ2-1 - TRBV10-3 TGTGCCATCAGTGAGTCGGCGGGGGGAGGGTATGAGCAGTTCTTC CAISESAGGGYEQFF
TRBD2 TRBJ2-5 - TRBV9 TGTGCCAGCACCAAGACTAGCGGACTACAAGAGACCCAGTACTTC CASTKTSGLQETQYF
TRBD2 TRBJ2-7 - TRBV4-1 TGCGCCAGCAGCCAAGGGAGGCTAGCGGGAGATGAGCAGTACTTC CASSQGRLAGDEQYF
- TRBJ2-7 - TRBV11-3 TGTGCCAGCAGCTTAGTGATCCATAACATCACACAGGACGTCTCCTACGAGCAGTACTTC CASSLVIHNITQDVSYEQYF
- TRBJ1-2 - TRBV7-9 TGTGCCAGCAGCTTGGGGGCCCAGGGGCGATCATTGTATGGCTACACCTTC CASSLGAQGRSLYGYTF
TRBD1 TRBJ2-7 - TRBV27 TGTGCCAGCAGTCCCCTGGGACAGGGGAACTACGAGCAGTACTTC CASSPLGQGNYEQYF
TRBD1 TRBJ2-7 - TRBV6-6 TGTGCCAGCAGTCGGGACAGGGCTTACGAGCAGTACTTC CASSRDRAYEQYF
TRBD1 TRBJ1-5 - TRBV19 TGTGCCAGTACCCCAGGGGGGCTGTATCAGCCCCAGCATTTT CASTPGGLYQPQHF
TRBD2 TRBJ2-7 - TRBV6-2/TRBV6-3 TGTGCCAGCAGTTACTTAAGGACTAGCGGGAGCAGAGACGAGCAGTACTTC CASSYLRTSGSRDEQYF
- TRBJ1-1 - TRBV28 TGTGCCAGCAGTTTAAACCCCTCCGGGACTGAAGCTTTCTTT CASSLNPSGTEAFF
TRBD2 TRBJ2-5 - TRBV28 TGTGCCAGCAGTTTCCTGAGGACCGGGAGGGCCGAGACCCAGTACTTC CASSFLRTGRAETQYF
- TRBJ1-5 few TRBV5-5 TGTGCCAGCAGCACCTATGACGGGAATCAGCCCCAGCATTTT CASSTYDGNQPQHF
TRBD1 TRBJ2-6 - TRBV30 TGTGCCTGTTCCAACAAGGGGACAGGTGCCAACGTCCTGACTTTC CACSNKGTGANVLTF
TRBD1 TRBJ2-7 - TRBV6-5 TGTGCCAGCGCCCCTCATGGGCAGGGGGCTGCCGAGCAGTACTTC CASAPHGQGAAEQYF
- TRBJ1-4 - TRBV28 TGTGCCAGCAGTTTAGGTGGCAGGACTAATGAAAAACTGTTTTTT CASSLGGRTNEKLFF
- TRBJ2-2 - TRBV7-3 TGTGCCAGCAGCTTACAACAGGGTGGTACCGGGGAGCTGTTTTTT CASSLQQGGTGELFF
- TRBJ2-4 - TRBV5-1 TGCGCCAGCAGCTTGGGGGGCTTAGGGAACATTCAGTACTTC CASSLGGLGNIQYF
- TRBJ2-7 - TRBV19 TGTGCCAGTAGTAGTCAGGGGTACTACGAGCAGTACTTC CASSSQGYYEQYF
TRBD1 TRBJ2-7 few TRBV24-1 TGTGCCACCAGTGACCCCACAGGGGGCAACTCCTACGAGCAGTACTTC CATSDPTGGNSYEQYF
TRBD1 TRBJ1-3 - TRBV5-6 TGTGCCAGCAGCTCGACGACATACCGGGACAGAAGATCTGGAAACACCATATATTTT CASSSTTYRDRRSGNTIYF
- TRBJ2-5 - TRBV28 TGTGCCAGCAGTCGGATGCGGGACGGAAGGCCCTCCGCGCACTTC CASSRMRDGRPSAHF
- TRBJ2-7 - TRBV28 TGTGCCAGCAGTTACGGACAACTGGCCTACGAGCAGTACTTC CASSYGQLAYEQYF
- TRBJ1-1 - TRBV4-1 TGCGCCAGCAGCCAAGCCGTAGGCAGCGGAAACACTGAAGCTTTCTTT CASSQAVGSGNTEAFF
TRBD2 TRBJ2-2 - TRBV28 TGTGCCAGCAGTGTAGCGGGAGTGAACACCGGGGAGCTGTTTTTT CASSVAGVNTGELFF
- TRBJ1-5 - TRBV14 TGTGCCAGCAGTCAAGGGGAGGGCCGGCCCCAGCATTTT CASSQGEGRPQHF
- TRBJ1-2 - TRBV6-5 TGTGCCAGCAGTTACTCCGGACAACTCTTTAACTATGGCTACACCTTC CASSYSGQLFNYGYTF
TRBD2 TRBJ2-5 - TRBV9 TGTGCCAGCAGCGTAGGTGGTAGCGGGATAGGGACCCAGTACTTC CASSVGGSGIGTQYF
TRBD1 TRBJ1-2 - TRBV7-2 TGTGCCAGCAGCTTGTTCCAACAGGGGGCGCCTGGCTACACCTTC CASSLFQQGAPGYTF
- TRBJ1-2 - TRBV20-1 TGCAGTGCTAGTCAACAGGGCAGGGGCTACACCTTC CSASQQGRGYTF
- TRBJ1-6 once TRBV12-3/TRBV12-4 TGTGCCAGCAGTTTCCCGGGTTCACCCCTCCACTTT CASSFPGSPLHF
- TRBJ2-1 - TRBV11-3 TGTGCCAGCAGCTTAGCCCAAAATGAGCAGTTCTTC CASSLAQNEQFF